These 10 T cell receptor beta chains were sequenced from one sample in a study of T cells in Graves' hyperthyroidism and ophthalmopathy. The source material, RNA transcripts, was used to amplify TCR beta CDR3 regions. The primer set for the first-round RT-PCR of the TCR CDR3 was HTBI. TCRdb processed the multiplex PCR reads anew with MiXCR; each CDR3 protein has one entry. The table shows approximately 620,000 distinct CDR3 sequences, with roughly 16% occurring only once. The specimen was blood. Every receptor here comes from a woman in her thirties or forties with Graves' ophthalmopathy.

This rearrangement joins TRBV11-1 to TRBJ2-5; weak D call: TRBD2 (5 bases). The V gene lost 4 bases and the J gene lost 1 base, with 13 bases spanning the gap. Germline V gene lookup returns CDR1 SGHAT and CDR2 FQDESV (reference sequence). The CDR3 spans 15 residues. The CDR3 nucleotides read TGTGCCAGCAGCTCCGGGAATCGGGCCCAAGAGACCCAGTACTTC. Translation gives CASSSGNRAQETQYF.

This clonotype occurred many times. The chain couples TRBV6-6 to TRBJ2-7, with 8 bases fitting TRBD2. Germline CDR1 is MNHNY and CDR2 is SVGAGI (reference sequence). Trimming took 0 bases from V and 5 from J; bases not matched to a gene: 6. The CDR3 covers 15 residues. CDR3 sequence (DNA): TGTGCCAGCAGTTACTCCTTAGCGGGGAACCACGAGCAGTACTTC. Protein product: CASSYSLAGNHEQYF.

On this clonotype: One junction end does not reproduce the germline sequence, and a read error may be involved. V is TRBV7-9 and J is TRBJ1-1; D remains unclear. Germline values: CDR1 SEHNR, CDR2 FQNEAQ (reference sequence). The CDR3 is 13 residues long. The DNA for the CDR3 is TGTACCAGCAGCTTACTATCTAGACCTGAAGCTTTCTTT. This gives the protein CTSSLLSRPEAFF.

This clonotype was counted between two and nine times. The V call is TRBV12-3 or TRBV12-4, the J call TRBJ2-2; 8 nucleotides match TRBD1. Losses at the gene ends were 6 bases for V and 7 bases for J; bases not matched to a gene: 10. The CDR3 sequence is 15 residues long. The chain's CDR3 is CASSRLQGAGGELFF. CDR3 nucleotide sequence: TGTGCCAGCAGCCGCCTGCAGGGGGCCGGCGGGGAGCTGTTTTTT.

The sample holds a few counts of this clonotype. The gene calls are TRBV29-1 and TRBJ2-1, with D possibly being TRBD1 or TRBD2 (5 bases each). Germline V gene lookup returns CDR1 SQVTM and CDR2 ANQGSEA. V was pared by 5 bases and J by 4 bases, with 18 bases between. The CDR3 length is 15 residues. The chain's CDR3 is CSVIRDPEGYNEQFF. The CDR3 DNA follows: TGCAGCGTTATAAGGGACCCCGAGGGATACAATGAGCAGTTCTTC.

The V call is TRBV29-1, the J call TRBJ2-1, with 13 bases matching TRBD2. The CDR3 sequence is 16 residues long. Germline values: CDR1 SQVTM, CDR2 ANQGSEA. V lost 6 bases to trimming and J lost 1 base; unmatched junction nucleotides: 6. The CDR3 sequence is CSVPGLAGLSYNEQFF. DNA of the CDR3: TGCAGCGTACCGGGACTAGCGGGACTTTCCTACAATGAGCAGTTCTTC.

This clonotype was counted at least ten times. The rearrangement uses TRBV28 and TRBJ1-6, with D tentatively TRBD1 (6 bases). Per germline, CDR1 MDHEN and CDR2 SYDVKM. V lost 5 bases and J 0 bases, leaving 17 bases between the germline ends. This CDR3 is built from 18 residues. The CDR3 DNA reads as TGTGCCAGCAGTCCCTTGGGGGCGGGGAGCTCCTATAATTCACCCCTCCACTTT. It codes for CASSPLGAGSSYNSPLHF. The variable domain in full, with the rest retrieved from reference TRBV28 and TRBJ1-6, is DVKVTQSSRYLVKRTGEKVFLECVQDMDHENMFWYRQDPGLGLRLIYFSYDVKMKEKGDIPEGYSVSREKKERFSLILESASTNQTSMYLCASSPLGAGSSYNSPLHFGNGTRLTVT.

This clonotype was observed many times. CDR3 residues: CASIKSLQETQYF. CDR3 coding DNA: TGTGCCAGCATAAAAAGCCTTCAAGAGACCCAGTACTTC. V gene TRBV2 combines with J gene TRBJ2-5; D is ambiguous. Germline assignment: CDR1 SNHLY and CDR2 FYNNEI. V gave up 7 bases and J gave up 2 bases, with 11 bases separating them. The CDR3 has 13 residues.

This clonotype showed up many times. The chain employs TRBV11-2 and TRBJ2-1; no clear D gene. The V end was cut by 7 bases, the J end by 4 bases, with 17 bases between. Germline lookup yields CDR1 SGHAT and CDR2 FQNNGV. CDR3 length: 15 residues. The CDR3 region is CASIDSNPGYNEQFF. CDR3 bases: TGTGCCAGCATAGATAGCAACCCAGGATACAATGAGCAGTTCTTC.

The chain combines TRBV30 with TRBJ2-1; D is undetermined. The V and J ends lost 1 base and 16 bases respectively, with 17 bases between them. The CDR3 is made up of 12 amino acids. CDR1 is GTSNPN and CDR2 is SVGIG in the germline V gene (reference sequence). In DNA, the CDR3 is TGTGCCTGGAGTGCTTCTAGGGTTGGTAGTTTCTTC. Protein sequence: CAWSASRVGSFF.